These 9 T cell receptor beta chains were all obtained from the same sample, sequenced in a study of blood T cell repertoires in COVID-19. Method: immunoSEQ multiplex PCR; TCRdb's copy keeps in-frame clones and lacks some. The sample holds 240,000 or so clones, around 89% seen once. The sequencing sample was made of peripheral blood. These receptors all come from a woman aged 40 to 50 who had recovered from COVID-19.

With respect to this clone: The sample contains more than one DNA sequence encoding this CDR3. This rearrangement joins TRBV30 to TRBJ1-5; a possible D gene is TRBD1 (5 bases). Trimming took off 2 bases at V and 3 bases at J, with 8 bases between the two ends. Germline loops: CDR1 GTSNPN, CDR2 SVGIG (reference sequence). This CDR3 is 13 amino acids long. The CDR3 region is CAWSPGSNQPQHF. CDR3 DNA: TGTGCCTGGAGTCCAGGGTCCAATCAGCCCCAGCATTTT.

The chain combines TRBV10-1 with TRBJ1-2; TRBD1 is a possible D gene (6 bases). Germline CDR1 is WNHNN and CDR2 is SYGVQD (reference sequence). V lost 11 bases, J lost 2 bases, and 15 bases lay in between. This CDR3 contains 13 residues. CDR3 nucleotide sequence: TGCGCCCCGAGGGGGGGCGCGAACTATGGCTACACCTTC. It translates to CAPRGGANYGYTF.

The sample holds one count of this clone. V gene TRBV5-4 combines with J gene TRBJ1-2, with 8 bases that match TRBD1. The CDR3 covers 13 residues. V lost 0 bases to trimming and J lost 7 bases; unmatched junction nucleotides: 2. Germline V gene lookup returns CDR1 SGHNT and CDR2 YYREEE (reference sequence). The CDR3, as DNA: TGTGCCAGCAGCTTGGCAGGGGGCGGTGGCTACACCTTC. This sequence encodes CASSLAGGGGYTF. The full variable domain, rest sourced from reference TRBV5-4 and TRBJ1-2, is ETGVTQSPTHLIKTRGQQVTLRCSSQSGHNTVSWYQQALGQGPQFIFQYYREEENGRGNFPPRFSGLQFPNYSSELNVNALELDDSALYLCASSLAGGGGYTFGSGTRLTVV.

This clone is a singleton in its sample. The chain joins TRBV30 to TRBJ1-5, with D possibly matching TRBD1 (5 bases). V was pared by 0 bases and J by 6 bases, with 12 bases between. CDR3 length: 14 amino acids. Germline V gives CDR1 GTSNPN, CDR2 SVGIG (reference sequence). The CDR3 protein is CAWSVAGVGQPQHF. DNA for the CDR3: TGTGCCTGGAGTGTAGCGGGGGTTGGTCAGCCCCAGCATTTT.

The chain couples TRBV7-9 to TRBJ2-3; no clear D gene. Trimming cost V 5 bases and J 0 bases, with 15 bases left between them. The CDR3 has 16 residues. Germline V CDR1 and CDR2: SEHNR, FQNEAQ (reference sequence). CDR3 bases: TGTGCCAGCAGCAGGGCGGCCTGGGCTAGCACAGATACGCAGTATTTT. Translated: CASSRAAWASTDTQYF. Together with reference TRBV7-9 and TRBJ2-3, the CDR3 gives the full variable domain: DTGVSQNPRHKITKRGQNVTFRCDPISEHNRLYWYRQTLGQGPEFLTYFQNEAQLEKSRLLSDRFSAERPKGSFSTLEIQRTEQGDSAMYLCASSRAAWASTDTQYFGPGTRLTVL.

As DNA, the CDR3 is TGTGCCAGCAGCGGGACAGGGGTCTACGAGCAGTACTTC. Its protein is CASSGTGVYEQYF. The chain couples TRBV6-5 to TRBJ2-7; 10 bases are shared with TRBD1. V lost 6 bases and J lost 3; bases outside the gene matches: 2. The CDR3 runs to 13 residues. Germline CDR1 and CDR2: MNHEY and SVGAGI.

This clone has only one observation. The chain has TRBV4-3 and TRBJ1-2; D remains unclear. Trimming cost V 0 bases and J 2 bases, with 13 bases left between them. The CDR3 length is 16 residues. From germline, CDR1 is LGHNA and CDR2 YSLEER. The CDR3 DNA follows: TGCGCCAGCAGCCAAGAGGTCGGGGTGCCGAACTATGGCTACACCTTC. Protein product: CASSQEVGVPNYGYTF.

The chain carries TRBV7-9 and TRBJ1-1, with D unclear. Germline values: CDR1 SEHNR, CDR2 FQNEAQ (reference sequence). Between the trimmed V and J ends, which lost 4 bases and 2 bases, there was a span of 5 bases. The CDR3 sequence is 12 residues long. The CDR3 nucleotides read TGTGCCAGCAGCTATAAAAACACTGAAGCTTTCTTT. Amino acids: CASSYKNTEAFF.

The V gene is TRBV7-9, the J gene TRBJ2-1; D is possibly TRBD2 (6 bases). This CDR3 has 14 amino acids. Trimming took 7 bases from V and 5 from J, leaving 15 bases between them. Germline V gene lookup returns CDR1 SEHNR and CDR2 FQNEAQ (reference sequence). Here the CDR3 DNA reads TGTGCCAGCACCCGCGGCGGGGTACACAATGAGCAGTTCTTC. This codes for CASTRGGVHNEQFF. Full variable domain (missing parts from reference TRBV7-9 and TRBJ2-1): DTGVSQNPRHKITKRGQNVTFRCDPISEHNRLYWYRQTLGQGPEFLTYFQNEAQLEKSRLLSDRFSAERPKGSFSTLEIQRTEQGDSAMYLCASTRGGVHNEQFFGPGTRLTVL.